This T cell receptor (beta chain) was found in a study of T cells in Graves' hyperthyroidism and ophthalmopathy. Background on the study: Peripheral blood was taken when the disease was first diagnosed, before any treatment began.

This clonotype was observed a few times. PBMCs were derived from around 10 ml fresh peripheral blood. It was RNA transcripts that yielded the amplified TCR beta CDR3 regions. First-round RT-PCR with HTBI primers amplified the TCR CDR3 region. TCRdb itself ran the multiplex PCR reads through MiXCR, one entry per CDR3 protein. The repertoire includes 400,000 to 500,000 distinct CDR3 sequences, around 15% of them detected once, and roughly 17% sits in the top ten. CDR1 and CDR2 (germline): DFQATT, SNEGSKA (reference sequence). The CDR3 extends over 14 amino acids. V lost 6 bases and J lost 5; bases outside the gene matches: 3.

Sequencing was carried out using blood. The sequence was collected from a woman aged 18-35 years with Graves' hyperthyroidism. The chain combines TRBV20-1 with TRBJ2-1, with TRBD2 identical over 14 bases. CDR3 sequence reads: CSARGLAGDNEQFF. In DNA form, the CDR3 reads TGCAGTGCCCGGGGACTAGCGGGAGACAATGAGCAGTTCTTC.